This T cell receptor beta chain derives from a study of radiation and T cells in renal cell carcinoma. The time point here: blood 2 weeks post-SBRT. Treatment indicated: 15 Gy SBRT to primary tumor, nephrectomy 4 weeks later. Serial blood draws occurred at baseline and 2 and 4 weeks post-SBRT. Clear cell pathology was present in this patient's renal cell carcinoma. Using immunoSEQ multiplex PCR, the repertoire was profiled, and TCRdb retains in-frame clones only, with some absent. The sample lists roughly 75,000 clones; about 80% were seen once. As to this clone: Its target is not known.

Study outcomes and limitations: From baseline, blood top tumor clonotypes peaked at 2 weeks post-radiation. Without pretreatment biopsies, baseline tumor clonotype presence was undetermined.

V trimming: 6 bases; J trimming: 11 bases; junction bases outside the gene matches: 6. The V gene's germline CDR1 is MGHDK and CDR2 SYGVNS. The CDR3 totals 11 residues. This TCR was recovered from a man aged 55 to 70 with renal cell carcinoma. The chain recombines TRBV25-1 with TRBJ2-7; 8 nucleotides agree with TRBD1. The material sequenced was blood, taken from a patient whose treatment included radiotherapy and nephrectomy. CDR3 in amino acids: CASSAGGAEYF. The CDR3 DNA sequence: TGTGCCAGCAGCGCAGGGGGCGCGGAGTACTTC.